A single sample gave rise to the 30 T cell receptor beta chains below, sequenced in a study of response to subunit inactivated influenza vaccine. In TCRdb, the RT-PCR reads were re-called with MiXCR into one record per CDR3 protein. The sample contains fewer than 700,000 distinct CDR3 sequences, 10% to 15% of which appear only once. The specimen comprised PBMCs from blood, sampled about 40 days after vaccination. The receptor source for this set is a man between 45 and 60 years old who received an inactivated influenza vaccine.

The V gene is TRBV25-1, the J gene TRBJ2-1; 9 bases line up with TRBD1. Germline assignment: CDR1 MGHDK and CDR2 SYGVNS. This CDR3 is built from 16 residues. The V gene end was trimmed by 8 bases and the J gene end by 2 bases; junction bases not matched to a gene: 10. CDR3 loop: CASSLTGGRTYNEQFF. For the CDR3, the DNA is TGTGCCAGCTCACTAACAGGGGGCCGAACCTACAATGAGCAGTTCTTC. The entire variable domain, with the rest obtained from reference TRBV25-1 and TRBJ2-1, is as follows: EADIYQTPRYLVIGTGKKITLECSQTMGHDKMYWYQQDPGMELHLIHYSYGVNSTEKGDLSSESTVSRIRTEHFPLTLESARPSHTSQYLCASSLTGGRTYNEQFFGPGTRLTVL.

This clonotype was seen more than once but under ten times. Sequence at one end of the junction differs from germline and may be a read error. The V and J genes are TRBV10-3 and TRBJ2-5; D is undetermined. Germline values: CDR1 ENHRY, CDR2 SYGVKD. The CDR3 has 13 residues. The CDR3 nucleotides are TGTGCCATCAACCTGAGAATAGGAGAGGCCCAGTACTTC. It is translated as CAINLRIGEAQYF.

The chain carries TRBV7-9 and TRBJ1-3; D call uncertain. V was pared by 5 bases and J by 4 bases, with 15 bases between. CDR1 is SEHNR, CDR2 FQNEAQ, per germline (reference sequence). The CDR3 runs to 15 residues. For the CDR3, the DNA is TGTGCCAGCAGCCCGGCTGGGTGGGCAGGAAACACCATATATTTT. Translation gives CASSPAGWAGNTIYF.

This clonotype was observed a few times. The gene calls are TRBV5-1 and TRBJ1-1, with D hard to call. V lost 0 bases and J lost 1, with 10 bases in between. The germline gives CDR1 SGHRS, CDR2 YFSETQ. CDR3 size: 15 residues. As DNA, the CDR3 is TGCGCCAGCAGCTTGGTGGCTCGGCAGAACACTGAAGCTTTCTTT. It translates to CASSLVARQNTEAFF. The whole variable domain, remainder taken from reference TRBV5-1 and TRBJ1-1, is KAGVTQTPRYLIKTRGQQVTLSCSPISGHRSVSWYQQTPGQGLQFLFEYFSETQRNKGNFPGRFSGRQFSNSRSEMNVSTLELGDSALYLCASSLVARQNTEAFFGQGTRLTVV.

This clonotype was recorded a few times. The chain links TRBV12-3 or TRBV12-4 to TRBJ2-1, with 11 bases that match TRBD2. The CDR3 spans 16 residues. J was trimmed by 6 bases and V by 5 bases; bases with no gene match: 9. CDR3 sequence: CASSRSSGGAINEQFF. CDR3 nucleotides: TGTGCCAGCAGTCGAAGTAGCGGGGGGGCCATCAATGAGCAGTTCTTC.

This clonotype came up a few times. The chain employs TRBV29-1 and TRBJ2-7, with TRBD1 matching over 10 bases. The CDR3 has 12 residues. J gave up 5 bases and V 7 bases, and 5 bases lay outside the gene matches. Germline values: CDR1 SQVTM, CDR2 ANQGSEA. DNA of the CDR3: TGCAGCGCGGGACAGGGGTACAACGAGCAGTACTTC. Protein: CSAGQGYNEQYF.

This clonotype appeared many times. At one end, the junction sequence differs from germline, possibly due to a read error. This CDR3 is CASSSSKNTEAFF. CDR3 sequence (DNA): TGTGCTAGCAGCTCTTCTAAGAACACTGAAGCTTTCTTT. The chain employs TRBV7-7 and TRBJ1-1; D is ambiguous. CDR3 length: 13 residues. From germline, CDR1 is SSHAT and CDR2 FNYEAQ (reference sequence).

The rearrangement joins TRBV27 to TRBJ2-1, with TRBD2 identical over 9 bases. From germline, CDR1 is MNHEY and CDR2 SMNVEV (reference sequence). The V gene end was trimmed by 5 bases and the J gene end by 4 bases; junction bases not matched to a gene: 9. This CDR3 has 16 residues. CDR3 residues: CASSPLAGVDYNEQFF. The CDR3 DNA is TGTGCCAGCAGTCCTTTAGCGGGGGTAGATTACAATGAGCAGTTCTTC.

The chain joins TRBV11-1 to TRBJ2-5; 9 bases are a match to TRBD2. CDR3 length: 18 amino acids. Trimming cost V 5 bases and J 5 bases; bases outside gene matches: 18. Per the germline V gene, CDR1 is SGHAT and CDR2 is FQDESV (reference sequence). The CDR3, as DNA: TGTGCCAGCAGCGGATCCTCAGGGTTTCGCGGGAGGGTGGAGACCCAGTACTTC. Its protein is CASSGSSGFRGRVETQYF.

This chain connects TRBV9 to TRBJ2-7, with D perhaps TRBD1 (5 bases). The CDR3 is 14 amino acids. CDR1 SGDLS and CDR2 YYNGEE come from the germline V gene. The V and J ends lost 2 bases and 4 bases respectively, with 13 bases between them. The CDR3 sequence is CASSVSRERYEQYF. The CDR3, as DNA: TGTGCCAGCAGCGTCTCCAGGGAAAGGTACGAGCAGTACTTC.

This clonotype was seen more than once but under ten times. This rearrangement joins TRBV2 to TRBJ2-3, with D possibly being TRBD2 (6 bases). Germline CDR1 reads SNHLY; CDR2 reads FYNNEI. Trimming shortened V by 6 bases and J by 3 bases, and 16 bases separated the two germline ends. The CDR3 is 15 residues long. This chain's CDR3 is CASSDRTTETDTQYF. The CDR3 nucleotides are TGTGCCAGCAGCGACCGGACTACTGAGACAGATACGCAGTATTTT.

The chain uses TRBV2 and TRBJ1-2, with D unclear. Germline V gene lookup returns CDR1 SNHLY and CDR2 FYNNEI. This CDR3 comprises 14 residues. The V end lost 4 bases, the J end lost 5 bases, and 14 bases lay between the germline ends. The CDR3 sequence: CASSARSPAYGYTF. CDR3 nucleotide sequence: TGTGCCAGCAGTGCTCGCTCTCCGGCATATGGCTACACCTTC.

The chain is built from TRBV5-6 and TRBJ1-4; D may be TRBD1 (6 bases). The CDR3 extends over 13 amino acids. Per germline, CDR1 SGHDT and CDR2 YYEEEE. V lost 4 bases to trimming and J lost 7 bases, with 11 bases between them. In nucleotides, the CDR3 is TGTGCCAGCAGCATTCTACAGGGTGAAAAACTGTTTTTT. Translating gives CASSILQGEKLFF.

The genes are TRBV7-9 and TRBJ2-5; 8 bases line up with TRBD2. CDR1 is SEHNR and CDR2 is FQNEAQ in the germline V gene (reference sequence). There are 17 residues in the CDR3. The V and J ends lost 2 bases and 1 base, in that order; junction bases with no gene match: 9. CDR3 sequence reads: CASSLKRGSGVQETQYF. Here the CDR3 DNA reads TGTGCCAGCAGCTTAAAACGAGGTAGCGGGGTCCAAGAGACCCAGTACTTC.

This chain connects TRBV2 to TRBJ2-4, with no clear D. The CDR3 loop spans 17 amino acids. The germline CDR1 and CDR2 sequences are SNHLY and FYNNEI. Trimming shortened V by 2 bases and J by 0 bases, and 14 bases separated the two germline ends. The CDR3 DNA is TGTGCCAGCAGTGAAATAGGAATTCTACTAGCCAAAAACATTCAGTACTTC. Translating gives CASSEIGILLAKNIQYF.

The chain uses TRBV7-3 and TRBJ2-1; 8 nucleotides line up with TRBD2. Trimming at V came to 4 bases and at J to 3 bases, leaving 5 bases not matched to a gene. The CDR3 sequence is 15 residues long. The germline gives CDR1 SGHTA, CDR2 FQGTGA. The CDR3 sequence: CASSWGGTSYNEQFF. The DNA of the CDR3 is TGTGCCAGCAGCTGGGGGGGGACTAGCTACAATGAGCAGTTCTTC.

The gene calls are TRBV27 and TRBJ2-5, with 7 nucleotides matching TRBD2. The CDR3 extends over 16 amino acids. J gave up 5 bases and V 5 bases, and 14 bases lay outside the gene matches. Germline CDR1 is MNHEY and CDR2 is SMNVEV (reference sequence). CDR3 nucleotides: TGTGCCAGCAGTGTCACTTTGGTTGGCGGGGGTGAGACCCAGTACTTC. This codes for CASSVTLVGGGETQYF.

The chain employs TRBV28 and TRBJ2-7; 8 nucleotides agree with TRBD1. The V gene's germline CDR1 is MDHEN and CDR2 SYDVKM. The CDR3 length is 15 residues. V lost 2 bases to trimming and J lost 6 bases; unmatched junction nucleotides: 9. CDR3: CASSLDQGAVGEQYF. Here the CDR3 DNA reads TGTGCCAGCAGTTTAGATCAGGGGGCCGTCGGCGAGCAGTACTTC.

The chain employs TRBV7-6 and TRBJ2-1; 9 positions match TRBD2. Trimming removed 2 bases from V and 2 bases from J; junction bases left unmatched: 4. The CDR3 loop spans 16 amino acids. Germline CDR1 reads SGHVS; CDR2 reads FNYEAQ. The chain's CDR3 is CASSLTTSGAYNEQFF. CDR3 nucleotides: TGTGCCAGCAGCTTAACGACTAGCGGAGCCTACAATGAGCAGTTCTTC.

This clonotype was found a few times. DNA of the CDR3: TGCAGCGTTGTTATGAGACAGGGGTTTTCAGATACGCAGTATTTT. Protein sequence: CSVVMRQGFSDTQYF. The rearrangement uses TRBV29-1 and TRBJ2-3, with 8 nucleotides matching TRBD1. Germline-derived CDR1 and CDR2 are SQVTM and ANQGSEA. This CDR3 has 15 residues. J was trimmed by 4 bases and V by 4 bases; bases with no gene match: 10.

There are a few counts of this clonotype. The chain links TRBV4-2 to TRBJ1-2; D is unresolved. Deletions cut 0 bases from V and 7 bases from J, with 9 bases between. Germline V gene lookup returns CDR1 LGHNA and CDR2 YNFKEQ. The CDR3 is made up of 13 amino acids. The CDR3 reads CASSQEAGFGYTF. CDR3 in DNA: TGTGCCAGCAGCCAAGAGGCGGGGTTTGGCTACACCTTC.

This clonotype has just a few counts. The CDR3 spells CASSLGLAGTNVLTF. The CDR3 DNA reads as TGTGCCAGCAGTTTAGGTCTAGCGGGGACCAACGTCCTGACTTTC. The V gene is TRBV12-3 or TRBV12-4, the J gene TRBJ2-6; 9 bases line up with TRBD2. There are 15 residues in the CDR3. V shed 1 base and J 8 bases; nucleotides not matched to a gene: 3.

V usage is TRBV7-2 and J usage is TRBJ2-3, with D possibly being TRBD2 (7 bases). Germline V CDR1 and CDR2: SGHTA, FQGNSA. The CDR3 extends over 16 amino acids. The V end was cut by 7 bases, the J end by 2 bases, with 19 bases between. The CDR3 sequence is CASTLGWGGYTDTQYF. In DNA, the CDR3 is TGTGCCAGCACCCTGGGTTGGGGGGGCTACACAGATACGCAGTATTTT.

Many counts were recorded for this clonotype. The chain has TRBV6-5 and TRBJ1-1; no clear D. The germline V gene encodes CDR1 MNHEY and CDR2 SVGAGI. V lost 4 bases and J 8 bases, leaving 8 bases between the germline ends. The length of the CDR3 is 11 residues. The CDR3 DNA is TGTGCCAGCAGTTCTGGCGGCGAAGCTTTCTTT. Its translation: CASSSGGEAFF.

The chain carries TRBV4-2 and TRBJ2-6; D ambiguous. The CDR3 runs to 17 residues. Germline CDR1 reads LGHNA; CDR2 reads YNFKEQ. V was cut by 0 bases and J by 0 bases, with 9 bases left in between. Here the CDR3 DNA reads TGTGCCAGCAGCCAAGATCAGGATCTCTCTGGGGCCAACGTCCTGACTTTC. Residues: CASSQDQDLSGANVLTF.

This clonotype was found many times. The chain combines TRBV7-3 with TRBJ2-1; 11 bases agree with TRBD2. Germline assignment: CDR1 SGHTA and CDR2 FQGTGA. This CDR3 is 16 amino acids long. J gave up 1 base and V 5 bases, and 4 bases lay outside the gene matches. The DNA of the CDR3 is TGTGCCAGCAGCCCGACTAGCGGGATTTCCTACAATGAGCAGTTCTTC. It is translated as CASSPTSGISYNEQFF.

The chain links TRBV12-3 or TRBV12-4 to TRBJ1-2, with unresolved D. Trimming shortened V by 6 bases and J by 0 bases, and 8 bases separated the two germline ends. This CDR3 comprises 13 residues. CDR3 DNA sequence: TGTGCCAGCAGACTACAGTCTAACTATGGCTACACCTTC. Encoded protein: CASRLQSNYGYTF.

In this sample, this clonotype turned up a few times. The gene calls are TRBV24-1 and TRBJ2-2; 8 bases are shared with TRBD2. Germline V CDR1 and CDR2: KGHDR, SFDVKD. Losses at the gene ends were 8 bases for V and 6 bases for J; bases not matched to a gene: 7. The CDR3 is 14 residues long. CDR3 loop: CATTPGTRAGELFF. The DNA for the CDR3 is TGTGCCACCACACCCGGGACTAGAGCCGGGGAGCTGTTTTTT.

This clonotype was counted between two and nine times. The CDR3 bases are TGCGCCAGCAGGTTCCAGGGGGGTGATGAGCAGTTCTTC. Translation: CASRFQGGDEQFF. V and J are TRBV5-1 and TRBJ2-1, with a weak D call TRBD1 (7 bases). The V end lost 5 bases, the J end lost 8 bases, and 14 bases lay between the germline ends. CDR1 is SGHRS, CDR2 YFSETQ, per germline. The CDR3 consists of 13 residues.

This clonotype was found a few times. CDR3 amino acids: CASSPKTGTGGVHTQYF. The CDR3 DNA reads as TGCGCCAGCAGTCCAAAAACCGGGACAGGGGGAGTACATACGCAGTATTTT. This sequence joins TRBV5-1 and TRBJ2-3; TRBD1 matches 11 bases. Trimming at V came to 5 bases and at J to 7 bases, leaving 15 bases not matched to a gene. Germline V gene sequence: CDR1 SGHRS, CDR2 YFSETQ. The CDR3 consists of 17 residues.